The next 16 T cell receptor beta chains were all read from a single sample in a study of T cell clonality in common variable immunodeficiency. Overall study findings and caveats: Common variable immunodeficiency TCR beta sequences reportedly had fewer deletions and N-nucleotide insertions.

No antigen is known for these receptors. Libraries were prepared by immunoSEQ multiplex PCR; TCRdb keeps only in-frame clonotypes and omits some of them. This repertoire holds more than 35,000 clones, and none appear only once. The specimen sequenced was peripheral blood mononuclear cells. The receptors were gathered from a human donor with common variable immunodeficiency.

This clone was detected only a few times. The read ends 3 residues before the CDR3 terminus; that terminus is restored from the germline J gene. The chain is built from TRBV19 and TRBJ2-3; 8 nucleotides agree with TRBD1. Per the germline V gene, CDR1 is LNHDA and CDR2 is SQIVND (reference sequence). The CDR3 totals 16 residues. The J segment lost 4 bases and the V segment lost 1 base, leaving 7 bases of the junction unmatched. This CDR3 is CASSIVKGQGPDTQYF. Incomplete CDR3 DNA: TGTGCCAGTAGTATAGTAAAAGGACAGGGCCCAGATACG.

In this sample, this clone turned up many times. Sequencing ends 3 residues short of the CDR3 end; the germline J gene provides the rest. The chain employs TRBV5-1 and TRBJ2-3, with 11 bases that match TRBD1. The length of the CDR3 is 13 residues. With V trimmed by 6 bases and J by 8 bases, 5 bases remained unmatched. Germline-derived CDR1 and CDR2 are SGHRS and YFSETQ. The CDR3 DNA, read in part, is TGCGCCAGCATAGGGACAGGGGGACTTACG. It specifies CASIGTGGLT. The entire CDR3 sequence reads CASIGTGGLTQYF. Full variable domain (rest looked up from reference TRBV5-1 and TRBJ2-3): KAGVTQTPRYLIKTRGQQVTLSCSPISGHRSVSWYQQTPGQGLQFLFEYFSETQRNKGNFPGRFSGRQFSNSRSEMNVSTLELGDSALYLCASIGTGGLTQYFGPGTRLTVL.

On this clone itself: Read coverage stops 3 residues before the CDR3 terminus; the germline J gene supplies the remainder. The chain has TRBV18 and TRBJ2-1; 10 bases agree with TRBD2. Looked up from germline, CDR1 is KGHSH and CDR2 is LQKENI. CDR3 length equals 16 residues. J was trimmed by 8 bases and V by 3 bases; bases with no gene match: 10. The CDR3 reads CASSPSTSGALDEQFF. The DNA read from the CDR3 is TGTGCCAGCTCACCGAGTACTAGCGGGGCTCTGGATGAG.

Comments on this clone: The observed sequence ends 3 residues before the CDR3 terminus, with the missing tail filled in from the germline J gene. The chain carries TRBV7-9 and TRBJ2-7; a possible D gene is TRBD2 (6 bases). With 6 bases removed from V and 5 bases from J, the gap between germline ends came to 17 bases. The germline V gene has CDR1 SEHNR and CDR2 FQNEAQ (reference sequence). The CDR3 contains 14 residues. The DNA read from the CDR3 is TGTGCCAGCAGGGGACTCCTTTGGGGTGACGAG. Its translation is CASRGLLWGDE. The CDR3 reads in full as CASRGLLWGDEQYF.

The table lists this clone with many counts. Read coverage stops 3 residues before the CDR3 terminus; the germline J gene supplies the remainder. J is TRBJ1-1 and V is TRBV18; tentatively, D is TRBD1 (5 bases). The germline CDR1 and CDR2 sequences are KGHSH and LQKENI. This CDR3 contains 13 residues. V dropped 8 bases and J dropped 2 bases, with 12 bases sitting between them. Incomplete CDR3 DNA: TGTGCCAGCAGAACAGGCATAAACACTGAA. This sequence encodes CASRTGINTE. Given in full, the CDR3 is CASRTGINTEAFF.

This clone was detected many times. The read ends 3 residues early relative to the CDR3; the germline J gene fills the gap. The J gene is TRBJ2-1, the V gene TRBV20-1; D might be TRBD2 (5 bases). Germline V gives CDR1 DFQATT, CDR2 SNEGSKA (reference sequence). There are 12 residues in the CDR3. Trimming removed 7 bases at V and 3 bases at J, with 10 bases between. CDR3 bases read: TGCAGTGGATCCGACTACTACAATGAG. Its translation: CSGSDYYNE. The full-length CDR3 reads as CSGSDYYNEQFF.

This clone was recorded many times. Read sequence stops 3 residues before the CDR3 end, and the germline J gene provides the missing end. V and J are TRBV30 and TRBJ1-1, with D hard to call. The V end lost 4 bases, the J end lost 4 bases, and 13 bases lay between the germline ends. Germline lookup yields CDR1 GTSNPN and CDR2 SVGIG (reference sequence). The CDR3 extends over 13 amino acids. The DNA read from the CDR3 is TGTGCCTGGAATGCGGGCTTCGGCACTGAA. Its translation: CAWNAGFGTE. The complete CDR3 reads CAWNAGFGTEAFF.

This clone came up many times. The CDR3 end is not reached by the read, which stops 3 residues before it; the germline J gene fills it in. The chain has TRBV4-1 and TRBJ2-5, with D perhaps TRBD2 (5 bases). CDR3 length equals 15 residues. Germline CDR1 is MGHRA and CDR2 is YSYEKL. The CDR3 loop is CASSPGEGWVETQYF. The sequenced CDR3 bases are TGCGCCAGCAGCCCAGGCGAGGGTTGGGTCGAAACC.

This clone was picked up a small number of times. The read halts 3 residues ahead of the CDR3 end, with the missing end drawn from the germline J gene. The genes are TRBV13 and TRBJ2-5; TRBD1 aligns across 10 bases. Germline values: CDR1 PRHDT, CDR2 FYEKMQ (reference sequence). The CDR3 runs 16 residues. The V segment lost 5 bases and the J segment 7 bases; nucleotides outside the gene matches: 13. CDR3 protein: CASSNLPGQGSGTQYF. CDR3 bases read: TGTGCCAGCAGCAATCTACCGGGACAGGGGAGTGGGACC.

Many counts were recorded for this clone. The read comes to an end 3 residues before the CDR3 does, leaving the germline J gene to fill in the end. The rearrangement joins TRBV18 to TRBJ2-1, with 8 nucleotides matching TRBD2. Looked up from germline, CDR1 is KGHSH and CDR2 is LQKENI. Trimming at V came to 1 base and at J to 3 bases, leaving 2 bases not matched to a gene. The CDR3 has 15 residues. CDR3 DNA (partial): TGTGCCAGCTCACCACGGACTAGCAGCTACAATGAG. Encoded protein: CASSPRTSSYNE. The full CDR3 sequence reads CASSPRTSSYNEQFF.

This clone was counted ten times or more. The read ends 3 residues before the CDR3 terminus; that terminus is restored from the germline J gene. The chain carries TRBV11-2 and TRBJ2-7, with no clear D. The germline V gene encodes CDR1 SGHAT and CDR2 FQNNGV. The V and J ends lost 1 base and 4 bases respectively, with 8 bases between them. CDR3 length: 13 residues. The chain's CDR3 is CASSLGPKYEQYF. The CDR3 bases that were read are TGTGCCAGCAGCTTAGGTCCTAAGTACGAG.

By its share, this clone is medium-sized. The CDR3 is cut off 3 residues early in the read; its end comes from the germline J gene. This rearrangement joins TRBV12-3 or TRBV12-4 to TRBJ2-2; TRBD1 is a possible D gene (5 bases). With 2 bases removed from V and 4 bases from J, the gap between germline ends came to 11 bases. The CDR3 has 15 amino acids. The DNA read from the CDR3 is TGTGCCAGCAGTTTACAGGGCTTGGGCACCGGGGAG. Its protein product is CASSLQGLGTGE. The CDR3 in its entirety is CASSLQGLGTGELFF.

Ten or more counts support this clone. Coverage ceases 3 residues before the CDR3 finishes, and the germline J gene fills in the end. This chain links TRBV19 with TRBJ1-1; D may be TRBD1 (5 bases). The CDR3 consists of 13 residues. Germline CDR1 is LNHDA and CDR2 is SQIVND (reference sequence). Trimming took 8 bases from V and 0 from J, leaving 10 bases between them. The chain's CDR3 is CASQSGLNTEAFF. The DNA read from the CDR3 is TGTGCCAGTCAGTCAGGGTTGAACACTGAA.

This clone came up many times. The read terminates 3 residues ahead of where the CDR3 ends, so the germline J gene completes it. The chain carries TRBV29-1 and TRBJ2-7, with no clear D. CDR3 length equals 11 residues. Germline CDR1 is SQVTM and CDR2 is ANQGSEA. Trimming shortened V by 4 bases and J by 3 bases, and 7 bases separated the two germline ends. CDR3 region: CSVGGNYEQYF. The covered CDR3 bases are TGCAGCGTTGGCGGCAACTACGAG.

This clone showed up just a few times. The read ends 3 residues before the CDR3 terminus; that terminus is restored from the germline J gene. This chain joins TRBV19 and TRBJ2-2; possibly TRBD2 for D (6 bases). CDR3 size: 14 residues. Germline assignment: CDR1 LNHDA and CDR2 SQIVND (reference sequence). V gave up 2 bases and J gave up 5 bases, with 9 bases separating them. This CDR3 is CASSIRGKTGELFF. Incomplete CDR3 DNA: TGTGCCAGTAGTATACGCGGGAAGACCGGGGAG.

At least ten counts were recorded for this clone. The missing CDR3 end, 3 residues past where the read stops, is filled in from the germline J gene. The V and J genes are TRBV28 and TRBJ1-6, with 11 bases matching TRBD1. V was pared by 7 bases and J by 8 bases, with 7 bases of the junction left unmatched. From germline, CDR1 is MDHEN and CDR2 SYDVKM. The CDR3 has 15 residues. This CDR3 is CASKRTGGSYSPLHF. The sequenced CDR3 bases are TGTGCCAGCAAACGGACAGGGGGCAGTTATTCACCC.